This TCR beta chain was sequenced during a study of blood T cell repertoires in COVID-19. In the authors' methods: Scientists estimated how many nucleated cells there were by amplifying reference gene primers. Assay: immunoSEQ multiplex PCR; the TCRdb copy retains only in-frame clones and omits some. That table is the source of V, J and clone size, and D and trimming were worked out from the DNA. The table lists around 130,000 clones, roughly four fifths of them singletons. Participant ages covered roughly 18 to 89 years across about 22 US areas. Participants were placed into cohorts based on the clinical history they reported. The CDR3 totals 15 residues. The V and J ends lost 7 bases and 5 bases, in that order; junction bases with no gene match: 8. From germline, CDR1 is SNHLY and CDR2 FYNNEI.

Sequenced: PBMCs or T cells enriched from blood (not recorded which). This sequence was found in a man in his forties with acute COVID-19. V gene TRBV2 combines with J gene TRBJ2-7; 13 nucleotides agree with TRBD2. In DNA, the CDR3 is TGTGCCAGCACCCTGACGACTAGCGGGGGGAACGAGCAGTACTTC. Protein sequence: CASTLTTSGGNEQYF. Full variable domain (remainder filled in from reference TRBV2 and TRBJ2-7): EPEVTQTPSHQVTQMGQEVILRCVPISNHLYFYWYRQILGQKVEFLVSFYNNEISEKSEIFDDQFSVERPDGSNFTLKIRSTKLEDSAMYFCASTLTTSGGNEQYFGPGTRLTVT.